The T cell receptor beta chain described here comes from a study of blood T cell repertoires in COVID-19. Whole-study context: The United States, Italy and Spain supplied acute and convalescent COVID-19 samples. Nucleic acid was either cDNA or gDNA, and it came from T cells, B-cell-depleted T cells, or PBMCs.

In the original workflow: Scientists estimated how many nucleated cells there were by amplifying reference gene primers. Profiling relied on immunoSEQ multiplex PCR, and the TCRdb table lists in-frame clones only, not all of them. D and trimming come from the DNA, and the V and J calls and clone size come from that table. This table has a few hundred thousand clones, roughly 88% appearing once. Sequenced: peripheral blood. The source is a human donor in a cohort sampled during active COVID-19.

Here the CDR3 reads CASSSRLHNEQFF. The CDR3 coding sequence is TGTGCCAGCAGTTCCAGACTCCACAATGAGCAGTTCTTC. The chain combines TRBV6-5 with TRBJ2-1; no clear D gene. Germline lookup yields CDR1 MNHEY and CDR2 SVGAGI. Between the trimmed V and J ends, which lost 4 bases and 5 bases, there was a span of 9 bases. The CDR3 runs 13 residues.